The 21 T cell receptor beta chains given below trace back to one sample, sequenced in a study of control samples from healthy donors and cancer patients. Sequencing was performed with immunoSEQ multiplex PCR; in TCRdb, only in-frame clones are kept and a portion is missing. The sample holds 100,000 or so clones, roughly four fifths seen once. Sequenced sample: blood. The receptors shown here come from a woman aged 55-75 years in good health.

The rearrangement uses TRBV14 and TRBJ2-5, with D uncertain. Germline CDR1 reads SGHDN; CDR2 reads FVKESK. The CDR3 is 15 residues long. Trimming shortened V by 0 bases and J by 5 bases, and 13 bases separated the two germline ends. For the CDR3, the DNA is TGTGCCAGCAGCCAAGATTCCCAGGCGTGGGAGACCCAGTACTTC. Protein sequence: CASSQDSQAWETQYF.

This clone was seen only once. The chain links TRBV11-2 to TRBJ2-3; D is ambiguous. Germline CDR1 SGHAT, CDR2 FQNNGV. V was shortened by 3 bases and J by 4 bases, with 14 bases between the two germline ends. The CDR3 has 15 residues. The CDR3 reads CASSLTRFVADTQYF. CDR3 DNA: TGTGCCAGCAGCTTGACCCGCTTTGTGGCAGATACGCAGTATTTT.

The gene calls are TRBV15 and TRBJ1-4; no reliable D call. From germline, CDR1 is LNHNV and CDR2 YYDKDF (reference sequence). This CDR3 has 15 amino acids. V lost 0 bases and J lost 5, with 10 bases in between. This CDR3 reads CATSRDGHQNEKLFF. CDR3 in DNA: TGTGCCACCAGCAGAGATGGTCACCAAAATGAAAAACTGTTTTTT.

The chain is built from TRBV28 and TRBJ1-4; D is unresolved. This CDR3 is 14 amino acids long. Trimming took 5 bases from V and 0 from J, leaving 7 bases between them. Looked up from germline, CDR1 is MDHEN and CDR2 is SYDVKM. CDR3: CASSPPPTNEKLFF. CDR3 in DNA: TGTGCCAGCAGTCCCCCTCCAACTAATGAAAAACTGTTTTTT.

The chain is built from TRBV29-1 and TRBJ2-3, with D perhaps being TRBD1 or TRBD2 (6 bases each). Per the germline V gene, CDR1 is SQVTM and CDR2 is ANQGSEA. Trimming took 1 base from V and 6 from J, leaving 14 bases between them. The CDR3 loop spans 14 amino acids. CDR3 sequence: CSVEGGASADTQYF. CDR3 nucleotide sequence: TGCAGCGTTGAAGGGGGGGCTTCCGCGGATACGCAGTATTTT.

This chain links TRBV2 with TRBJ2-5; D is possibly TRBD2 (5 bases). Trimming took off 6 bases at V and 5 bases at J, with 13 bases between the two ends. The CDR3 runs to 13 residues. Germline V gene lookup returns CDR1 SNHLY and CDR2 FYNNEI. CDR3 coding DNA: TGTGCCAGCAGGGTGGAGGTTGGGGAGACCCAGTACTTC. Translating it yields CASRVEVGETQYF.

In its sample, this clone was seen once. The gene calls are TRBV27 and TRBJ2-2; D not resolved. Per germline, CDR1 MNHEY and CDR2 SMNVEV (reference sequence). The V gene lost 2 bases and the J gene lost 0 bases, with 7 bases spanning the gap. The CDR3 is 15 residues long. The CDR3 coding sequence is TGTGCCAGCAGTTTAGCCCCCCCGAACACCGGGGAGCTGTTTTTT. This codes for CASSLAPPNTGELFF.

A remark on this clone: One end of the junction fails to match germline, which may point to a read error. This sequence joins TRBV7-6 and TRBJ1-5, with no clear D. The CDR3 consists of 13 residues. Germline assignment: CDR1 SGHVS and CDR2 FNYEAQ. The CDR3 is CASSSDSNQPRHF. Here the CDR3 DNA reads TGTGCCAGCAGCTCCGATAGCAATCAGCCCCGGCATTTT.

The V call is TRBV4-3, the J call TRBJ2-7; TRBD1 agrees at 7 bases. The CDR3 is 14 amino acids. Germline-derived CDR1 and CDR2 are LGHNA and YSLEER. J was trimmed by 3 bases and V by 3 bases; bases with no gene match: 5. CDR3 bases: TGCGCCAGCAGCCAGACGACAGGGCACTACGAGCAGTACTTC. It codes for CASSQTTGHYEQYF.

The sample holds a few counts of this clone. J is TRBJ2-7 and V is TRBV6-5, with D unclear. The CDR3 length is 14 residues. Trimming stripped 6 bases from V and 0 bases from J, with 12 bases between. CDR1 and CDR2 from the germline V gene are MNHEY and SVGAGI. Here the CDR3 reads CASSTAGLSYEQYF. The CDR3 DNA is TGTGCCAGCAGCACAGCAGGTCTCTCCTACGAGCAGTACTTC.

The chain joins TRBV6-2 or TRBV6-3 to TRBJ1-1, with D perhaps TRBD1 (5 bases). The germline gives CDR1 MNHEY, CDR2 SVGEGT. The length of the CDR3 is 13 residues. Trimming took off 4 bases at V and 1 base at J, with 7 bases between the two ends. CDR3 coding DNA: TGTGCCAGCAGTTTGACAGAGAACACTGAAGCTTTCTTT. Protein: CASSLTENTEAFF.

There are a few counts of this clone. The V gene is TRBV28, the J gene TRBJ2-1; a weak D match, TRBD2 (6 bases). Germline V gene sequence: CDR1 MDHEN, CDR2 SYDVKM. Trimming took off 4 bases at V and 9 bases at J, with 13 bases between the two ends. This CDR3 is built from 13 residues. For the CDR3, the DNA is TGTGCCAGCAGTTGGGAACGGGAGACTGAGCAGTTCTTC. Residues: CASSWERETEQFF. Combining the CDR3 with reference TRBV28 and TRBJ2-1 gives the whole variable domain DVKVTQSSRYLVKRTGEKVFLECVQDMDHENMFWYRQDPGLGLRLIYFSYDVKMKEKGDIPEGYSVSREKKERFSLILESASTNQTSMYLCASSWERETEQFFGPGTRLTVL.

V and J are TRBV6-5 and TRBJ1-4; 7 nucleotides line up with TRBD1. The CDR3 has 11 amino acids. V trimming: 11 bases; J trimming: 8 bases; junction bases outside the gene matches: 5. Germline V gives CDR1 MNHEY, CDR2 SVGAGI. CDR3 sequence (DNA): TGTGCCGCAGGGGGGGTAGAAAAACTGTTTTTT. Translating gives CAAGGVEKLFF.

This clone occurred once. This chain connects TRBV5-1 to TRBJ1-6; 12 bases agree with TRBD1. CDR1 is SGHRS, CDR2 YFSETQ, per germline. V lost 4 bases, J lost 8 bases, and 7 bases stayed unmatched. The CDR3 loop spans 16 amino acids. The CDR3 here is CASSAGTGGLDSPLHF. The DNA for the CDR3 is TGCGCCAGCAGCGCCGGGACAGGGGGCTTGGATTCACCCCTCCACTTT.

This rearrangement joins TRBV10-3 to TRBJ1-5, with 7 bases aligning to TRBD1. V trimming: 3 bases; J trimming: 2 bases; junction bases outside the gene matches: 1. Germline V lookup: CDR1 ENHRY, CDR2 SYGVKD. This CDR3 region has 14 residues. The CDR3 reads CAISDTGGNQPQHF. In DNA form, the CDR3 reads TGTGCCATCAGTGATACAGGGGGCAATCAGCCCCAGCATTTT.

This chain links TRBV11-3 with TRBJ2-7, with 14 nucleotides matching TRBD2. This CDR3 has 18 residues. Losses at the gene ends were 7 bases for V and 2 bases for J; bases not matched to a gene: 13. Germline V lookup: CDR1 SGHNT, CDR2 YENEEA. The CDR3 region is CASTDEGTSGGGTYEQYF. CDR3 nucleotide sequence: TGTGCCAGCACCGACGAGGGGACTAGCGGGGGTGGAACCTACGAGCAGTACTTC. The full variable domain, in which reference TRBV11-3 and TRBJ2-7 provide the parts outside the CDR3, is EAGVVQSPRYKIIEKKQPVAFWCNPISGHNTLYWYLQNLGQGPELLIRYENEEAVDDSQLPKDRFSAERLKGVDSTLKIQPAELGDSAVYLCASTDEGTSGGGTYEQYFGPGTRLTVT.

This chain uses TRBV19 with TRBJ1-6; 8 nucleotides line up with TRBD1. Germline V gene data show CDR1 as LNHDA and CDR2 as SQIVND (reference sequence). J gave up 9 bases and V 6 bases, and 13 bases lay outside the gene matches. The CDR3 sequence is 16 residues long. The DNA of the CDR3 is TGTGCCAGTAGGCACCGGACAGGACAGGGAGGTTCACCCCTCCACTTT. It specifies CASRHRTGQGGSPLHF.

The chain joins TRBV2 to TRBJ1-2; D is unresolved. Deletions cut 3 bases from V and 4 bases from J, with 9 bases between. Germline values: CDR1 SNHLY, CDR2 FYNNEI. The CDR3 length is 13 residues. CDR3 residues: CASSEYGGYGYTF. CDR3 bases: TGTGCCAGCAGTGAGTACGGAGGCTATGGCTACACCTTC. The full variable domain, its missing parts supplied by reference TRBV2 and TRBJ1-2, is EPEVTQTPSHQVTQMGQEVILRCVPISNHLYFYWYRQILGQKVEFLVSFYNNEISEKSEIFDDQFSVERPDGSNFTLKIRSTKLEDSAMYFCASSEYGGYGYTFGSGTRLTVV.

V and J are TRBV11-2 and TRBJ1-1, with 7 bases aligning to TRBD1. The trim removed 3 bases at V and 5 bases at J, leaving 3 bases unmatched. This CDR3 comprises 13 residues. Per germline, CDR1 SGHAT and CDR2 FQNNGV. The CDR3 loop reads CASSFQGGTEAFF. The CDR3 bases are TGTGCCAGCAGCTTTCAGGGGGGGACTGAAGCTTTCTTT.

This chain links TRBV3-1 (or the pseudogene TRBV3-2) with TRBJ1-4; 7 nucleotides match TRBD1. The length of the CDR3 is 14 residues. CDR1 and CDR2 (germline): LGHDT, YNNKEL (reference sequence). Germline trimming cut 6 bases from V and 4 bases from J; bases unmatched to any gene: 5. In DNA, the CDR3 is TGTGCCAGCAGTCGGGGACAGAATAATGAAAAACTGTTTTTT. The encoded protein is CASSRGQNNEKLFF.

V is TRBV18 and J is TRBJ2-2; weak D call: TRBD2 (6 bases). The CDR3 has 15 amino acids. The ends were cut back, 10 bases at V and 5 bases at J, with 20 bases in the middle. In germline, CDR1 is KGHSH, CDR2 LQKENI. The CDR3 sequence is CATRLGLAITGELFF. CDR3 DNA: TGTGCCACCCGACTAGGACTCGCTATAACCGGGGAGCTGTTTTTT.